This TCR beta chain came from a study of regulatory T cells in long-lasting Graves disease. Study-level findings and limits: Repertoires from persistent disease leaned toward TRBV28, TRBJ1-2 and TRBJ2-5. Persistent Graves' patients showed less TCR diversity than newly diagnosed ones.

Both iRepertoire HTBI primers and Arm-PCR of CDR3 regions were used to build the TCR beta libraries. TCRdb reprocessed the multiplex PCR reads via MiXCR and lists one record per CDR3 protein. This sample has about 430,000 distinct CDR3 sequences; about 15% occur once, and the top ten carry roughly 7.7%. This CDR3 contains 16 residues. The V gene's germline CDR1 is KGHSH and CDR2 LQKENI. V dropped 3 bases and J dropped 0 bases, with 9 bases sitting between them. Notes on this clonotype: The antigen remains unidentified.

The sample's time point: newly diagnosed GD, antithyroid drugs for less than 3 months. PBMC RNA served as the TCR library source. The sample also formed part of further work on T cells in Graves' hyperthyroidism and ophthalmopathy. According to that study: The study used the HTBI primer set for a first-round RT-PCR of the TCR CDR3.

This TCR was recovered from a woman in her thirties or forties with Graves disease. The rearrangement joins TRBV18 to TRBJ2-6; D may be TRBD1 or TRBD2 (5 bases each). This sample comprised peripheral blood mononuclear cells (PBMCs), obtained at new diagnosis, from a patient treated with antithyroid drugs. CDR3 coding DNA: TGTGCCAGCTCACCTTCAGGGACCTCTGGGGCCAACGTCCTGACTTTC. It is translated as CASSPSGTSGANVLTF.